This T cell receptor (beta chain) was identified in a study of cytomegalovirus exposure and HLA in healthy donors. Findings of the study overall: Productive status was seen about 87% or about 30% of the time for most TCR beta V segments in an earlier analysis. Among TCR beta chains, those listed as cytomegalovirus-associated numbered fewer than 200. Some 16,000 TCR beta sequences were associated with HLA alleles at 0.05 false discovery rate in a later analysis. Available immune exposure information covered CMV serostatus only.

The primer mix had 60 Vbeta and 13 Jbeta primers. Assay: immunoSEQ multiplex PCR; the TCRdb copy retains only in-frame clones and omits some. The sample has 150,000 to 200,000 clones; around 62% are singletons. CDR1 is SGHVS, CDR2 FNYEAQ, per germline. The junction had 11 bases not matched to a gene; V was cut back by 4 bases and J by 3 bases. The CDR3 has 17 residues. A note on this clone: Its specificity is unknown.

The chain employs TRBV7-6 and TRBJ2-5, with 10 bases aligning to TRBD2. The material sequenced was PBMCs. The TCR sequence derives from a middle-aged man in good health and CMV-seronegative. The CDR3 bases are TGTGCCAGCAGCTCAGAGAGAATAGCGGGGGGCAAAGAGACCCAGTACTTC. This gives the protein CASSSERIAGGKETQYF. Variable domain in full (rest from reference TRBV7-6 and TRBJ2-5): GAGVSQSPRYKVTKRGQDVALRCDPISGHVSLYWYRQALGQGPEFLTYFNYEAQQDKSGLPNDRFSAERPEGSISTLTIQRTEQRDSAMYRCASSSERIAGGKETQYFGPGTRLLVL.